The rows below give T cell receptor beta chains drawn from one sample of a study of Graves' ophthalmopathy and Graves' hyperthyroidism. A single record per CDR3 protein comes from TCRdb applying MiXCR to the multiplex PCR reads. The sample gives over a million distinct CDR3 sequences, roughly 35% of which show up once; around 10% is in the top ten. Sequencing input: peripheral blood or thyroid tissue (not recorded which). The receptors stem from an adult man with Graves' hyperthyroidism. Both conserved end residues are part of each CDR3. The D gene is left open where the match is weak. Where a row states a size, it is once, few, many or the class of an expanded clone; other rows omit it.

TRBV25-1	TRBD2	NA	TRBJ2-7	TGTACCAGCAGTGAACCGACTAGCGGGGGGCTTCGGGGGTCCTACGAGCAGTACTTC	CTSSEPTSGGLRGSYEQYF
TRBV7-8	NA	NA	TRBJ2-7	TGTGCCAGCAGCCCCCCGCCAGCTCCCGAGCAGTACTTC	CASSPPPAPEQYF
TRBV27	NA	NA	TRBJ2-7	TGTGCCAGCAGTTCGGGTTCTACCTTTGGCTACGAGCAGTACTTC	CASSSGSTFGYEQYF
TRBV5-1	NA	NA	TRBJ1-2	TGTGCCAGCAGCTCCGTTGGATTGGCAACGGGGGGCTACACCTTC	CASSSVGLATGGYTF
TRBV12-3/TRBV12-4	NA	NA	TRBJ1-6	TGTGCCAGCAGCAGGGTCGTCGTCGATCCCCTCCACTTT	CASSRVVVDPLHF
TRBV5-6	NA	NA	TRBJ2-2	TGTGCCAGCAGCCAAGGACACTACACCGGGGAGCTGTTTTTT	CASSQGHYTGELFF
TRBV5-5	NA	once	TRBJ2-5	TGTGCCAGCAGCTTGGACGGGGCTCCCCAAGAGACCCAGTACTTC	CASSLDGAPQETQYF
TRBV19	NA	many	TRBJ1-1	TGTGCCAGTAGCTCCTGGAGTGCCACTGAAGCTTTCTTT	CASSSWSATEAFF
TRBV4-1	NA	NA	TRBJ2-7	TGCGCCAGCAGCCTGGGACAAACCCAGGTATACGAGCAGTACTTC	CASSLGQTQVYEQYF
TRBV20-1	NA	NA	TRBJ2-1	TGCAGTGCTAGAGGATTAGGATCGGCCTACAATGAGCAGTTCTTC	CSARGLGSAYNEQFF
TRBV3-1	TRBD2	NA	TRBJ2-7	TGTGCCAGCAGCCAAGAGCGAAGCGGGGGCTACGAGCAGTACTTC	CASSQERSGGYEQYF
TRBV24-1	TRBD1	NA	TRBJ1-5	TGTGCCACCAGCACCGGACAGGGAAGGGATCAGCCCCAGCATTTT	CATSTGQGRDQPQHF
TRBV7-2	NA	NA	TRBJ2-5	TGTGCCAGCAGCCCGTTGGCCCAGTACTTC	CASSPLAQYF
TRBV15	NA	many	TRBJ2-6	TGTGCCACCAGCAGAGGGGCCCAAGGGACTGGGGCCAACGTCCTGACTTTC	CATSRGAQGTGANVLTF
TRBV20-1	NA	NA	TRBJ1-2	TGCAGTGCTAGGGACAGTGGCTACACCTTC	CSARDSGYTF
TRBV2	NA	NA	TRBJ2-7	TGTGCCAGCACGCCCGGGACCTTGAACTACGAGCAGTACTTC	CASTPGTLNYEQYF
TRBV5-1	TRBD1	few	TRBJ2-2	TGCGCCAGCAGCTTGGCGGCGCAGGGGGCGCGTACCGGGGAGCTGTTTTTT	CASSLAAQGARTGELFF
TRBV7-2	NA	many	TRBJ2-7	TGTGCCAGCAGCCGCCTCGGGGGCCCCTACGAGCAGTACTTC	CASSRLGGPYEQYF
TRBV28	NA	many	TRBJ2-5	TGTGCCAGCAGCGACCTGGGGTCCCAGTACTTC	CASSDLGSQYF
TRBV5-4	NA	NA	TRBJ2-7	TGTGCCAGCAGCCCGGACCCTACGAAGGTCCACGAGCAGTACTTC	CASSPDPTKVHEQYF
TRBV29-1	NA	NA	TRBJ2-6	TGCAGCTTGGCGAAGGGGACGGGGGCCAACGTCCTGACTTTC	CSLAKGTGANVLTF
TRBV20-1	TRBD2	NA	TRBJ2-5	TGCAGTGCTAGAGATAGACTAGCGGGGTACCAAGAGACCCAGTACTTC	CSARDRLAGYQETQYF
TRBV10-3	TRBD1	many	TRBJ2-6	TGTGCCATCAGTGCTACAGGGGGCCGCGACTCTGGGGCCAACGTCCTGACTTTC	CAISATGGRDSGANVLTF
TRBV29-1	NA	many	TRBJ2-7	TGCAGCGTTGAAGACGTCCTAGGCGAGCAGTACTTC	CSVEDVLGEQYF
TRBV10-2	TRBD2	many	TRBJ2-5	TGTGCCAGCAGCGCGGGGCTAGCGGGGGGACAAGAGACCCAGTACTTC	CASSAGLAGGQETQYF
TRBV15	TRBD1	many	TRBJ1-1	TGTGCCACCAGCAGAGATGGGGCAGGGGGCATGAACACTGAAGCTTTCTTT	CATSRDGAGGMNTEAFF
TRBV20-1	NA	few	TRBJ2-7	TGCAGTGCTAGTCTATTTGGGGTCCACGAGCAGTACTTC	CSASLFGVHEQYF
TRBV5-7	TRBD1	many	TRBJ2-7	TGTGCCGGGACAGCGGCGGAGCGAACTTTAGCCTACGAGCAGTACTTC	CAGTAAERTLAYEQYF